This T cell receptor beta chain appears in the sequencing data of a study of T cell responses to AZD1222 COVID-19 vaccine. Whole-study results and caveats: The donor group comprised mostly white British people and more females; the analysis possibly underestimated clonal diversity.

Looked up from germline, CDR1 is SGHVS and CDR2 is FQNEAQ. The germline V and J ends were trimmed by 5 bases and 3 bases, with 14 bases remaining between them. This CDR3 has 14 amino acids. Sequencing used immunoSEQ multiplex PCR; TCRdb keeps in-frame clones, though not all of them. The sample carries 120,000 or so clones, roughly 90% recorded once. This clone was counted once. Its antigen is unidentified. This clonotype was obtained from an adult in good health. The chain uses TRBV7-8 and TRBJ2-7; D may be TRBD2 (6 bases). The input for sequencing was peripheral blood, taken on day 0 of AZD1222 vaccination. The CDR3 reads CASSLASDHYEQYF. In DNA form, the CDR3 reads TGTGCCAGCAGCCTGGCTAGCGACCACTACGAGCAGTACTTC.